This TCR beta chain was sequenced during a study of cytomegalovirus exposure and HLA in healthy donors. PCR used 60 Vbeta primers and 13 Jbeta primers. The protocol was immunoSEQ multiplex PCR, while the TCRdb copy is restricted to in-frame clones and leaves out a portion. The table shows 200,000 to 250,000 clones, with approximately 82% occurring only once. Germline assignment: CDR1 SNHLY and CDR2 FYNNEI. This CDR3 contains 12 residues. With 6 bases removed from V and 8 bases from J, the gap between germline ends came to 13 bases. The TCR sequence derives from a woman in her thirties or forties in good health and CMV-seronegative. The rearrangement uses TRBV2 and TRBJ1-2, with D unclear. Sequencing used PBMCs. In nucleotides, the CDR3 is TGTGCCAGCAGAGACTGGTCAGTGGGCTACACCTTC. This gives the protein CASRDWSVGYTF. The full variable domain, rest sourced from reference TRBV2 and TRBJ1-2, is EPEVTQTPSHQVTQMGQEVILRCVPISNHLYFYWYRQILGQKVEFLVSFYNNEISEKSEIFDDQFSVERPDGSNFTLKIRSTKLEDSAMYFCASRDWSVGYTFGSGTRLTVV.